This T cell receptor beta chain was recovered during a study of blood T cell repertoires in COVID-19. Study-wide context: Researchers got acute and convalescent COVID-19 samples from the United States, Italy and Spain. T cells, B-cell-depleted T cells, or PBMCs supplied cDNA or gDNA.

CDR3 length: 15 residues. V was pared by 5 bases and J by 6 bases, with 18 bases between. CDR1 is KGHSH and CDR2 is LQKENI in the germline V gene. Data came from immunoSEQ multiplex PCR; TCRdb stores just in-frame clones and leaves some out. The repertoire includes some 200,000 clones, 80% to 85% of them detected once, and more than 14% sits in the top ten. Source material: peripheral blood. The receptor was derived from a woman aged 70-85 years with COVID-19, enrolled during active disease. V and J are TRBV18 and TRBJ2-3; TRBD1 might be the D (6 bases). The CDR3 nucleotides read TGTGCCAGCTCATCTTACGGGAACAGGGAGGATACGCAGTATTTT. Encoded protein: CASSSYGNREDTQYF.